The 10 T cell receptor beta chains below come from one sample, sequenced in a study of T-cell reconstitution after alpha-beta-depleted transplantation in children. Preparing the TCRbeta library involved the use of unique molecular identifiers. TCRdb re-called the PCR reads through MiXCR, storing one row per CDR3 protein. The table lists 450,000 to 500,000 distinct CDR3 sequences, approximately 12% of them singletons. The sequencing here drew on PBMCs from the stem cell graft donor, taken from the stem cell graft. The receptor set was obtained from a human donor who donated a stem cell graft to a child with combined immunodeficiency.

This clonotype was seen repeatedly, ten times or more. The chain links TRBV5-6 to TRBJ2-5, with TRBD2 matching 10 bases. Germline V gene lookup returns CDR1 SGHDT and CDR2 YYEEEE. Trimming took 0 bases from V and 5 from J; bases not matched to a gene: 10. The CDR3 spans 17 residues. For the CDR3, the DNA is TGTGCCAGCAGCTTGGGGGGAGCGGGAGGGTTCGTGGAGACCCAGTACTTC. Translated, it gives CASSLGGAGGFVETQYF. Supplemented by reference TRBV5-6 and TRBJ2-5, the full variable domain reads DAGVTQSPTHLIKTRGQQVTLRCSPKSGHDTVSWYQQALGQGPQFIFQYYEEEERQRGNFPDRFSGHQFPNYSSELNVNALLLGDSALYLCASSLGGAGGFVETQYFGPGTRLLVL.

This clonotype was recorded many times. The chain recombines TRBV9 with TRBJ2-1, with TRBD2 identical over 10 bases. Germline V lookup: CDR1 SGDLS, CDR2 YYNGEE. The CDR3 sequence is 18 residues long. The J segment lost 2 bases and the V segment lost 5 bases, leaving 13 bases of the junction unmatched. The CDR3 nucleotides are TGTGCCAGCAGTGCTCGACCTGGAGCGGGAGGGACCTACAATGAGCAGTTCTTC. Translation: CASSARPGAGGTYNEQFF.

This chain joins TRBV3-1 and TRBJ2-7, with D tentatively TRBD2 (6 bases). Germline V gene sequence: CDR1 LGHDT, CDR2 YNNKEL (reference sequence). V was pared by 3 bases and J by 2 bases, with 11 bases between. The CDR3 covers 14 residues. CDR3 region: CASSQAGPPYEQYF. The CDR3 DNA follows: TGTGCCAGCAGCCAGGCGGGGCCCCCCTACGAGCAGTACTTC.

Details on this clonotype: Given a much more abundant clone one base away, this may be a read error. The conserved phenylalanine or tryptophan is not found at the CDR3 terminus, so this likely reflects a read error. The CDR3 is CSAIGSGVIARYEQYS. The CDR3 DNA sequence: TGCAGTGCTATTGGGTCCGGGGTAATAGCGCGGTACGAGCAGTACTCC. The chain combines TRBV20-1 with TRBJ2-7; weak D call: TRBD2 (5 bases). The CDR3 has 16 residues. CDR1 and CDR2 (germline): DFQATT, SNEGSKA (reference sequence). Trimming took off 4 bases at V and 4 bases at J, with 23 bases between the two ends.

This clonotype was seen a few times. V gene TRBV29-1 combines with J gene TRBJ2-2, with a tentative D call TRBD1 (5 bases). Germline CDR1 is SQVTM and CDR2 is ANQGSEA. V was cut by 4 bases and J by 4 bases, with 13 bases left in between. The CDR3 consists of 14 residues. CDR3 sequence (DNA): TGCAGCGTTGTTCAAGGGGCTGCCACCGGGGAGCTGTTTTTT. Translation gives CSVVQGAATGELFF.

The chain carries TRBV4-3 and TRBJ1-6; maybe TRBD1 (6 bases). The germline gives CDR1 LGHNA, CDR2 YSLEER. This CDR3 is built from 15 residues. Trimming took 0 bases from V and 8 from J, leaving 11 bases between them. CDR3 DNA sequence: TGCGCCAGCAGCCAAGACGGGGGGGCCTATTCACCCCTCCACTTT. Protein product: CASSQDGGAYSPLHF.

The rearrangement links TRBV5-6 to TRBJ2-3; D is undetermined. CDR3 length: 12 residues. CDR1 and CDR2 (germline): SGHDT, YYEEEE. V was cut by 5 bases and J by 5 bases, with 9 bases left in between. The CDR3 region is CASRESGDTQYF. Written as DNA, the CDR3 is TGTGCCAGCAGGGAGTCCGGAGATACGCAGTATTTT. Full variable domain (rest looked up from reference TRBV5-6 and TRBJ2-3): DAGVTQSPTHLIKTRGQQVTLRCSPKSGHDTVSWYQQALGQGPQFIFQYYEEEERQRGNFPDRFSGHQFPNYSSELNVNALLLGDSALYLCASRESGDTQYFGPGTRLTVL.

This clonotype has only a few counts. The chain joins TRBV20-1 to TRBJ1-5; unclear D gene. Deletions cut 3 bases from V and 1 base from J, with 7 bases between. The CDR3 extends over 13 amino acids. Germline V gene data show CDR1 as DFQATT and CDR2 as SNEGSKA (reference sequence). DNA of the CDR3: TGCAGTGCTAGTCGACGGAGCAATCAGCCCCAGCATTTT. As protein: CSASRRSNQPQHF.

The chain joins TRBV3-1 to TRBJ2-3; possibly TRBD1 for D (6 bases). V lost 10 bases, J lost 2 bases, and 28 bases lay in between. The CDR3 consists of 18 residues. Looked up from germline, CDR1 is LGHDT and CDR2 is YNNKEL (reference sequence). In DNA, the CDR3 is TGTGCCACCTCCCGCCCAGTCGGGGCAGGGGCCACCACAGATACGCAGTATTTT. This translates into CATSRPVGAGATTDTQYF.

The J gene is TRBJ2-7, the V gene TRBV7-3; D possibly matches TRBD1 or TRBD2 (6 bases each). CDR3 length: 16 residues. Trimming stripped 4 bases from V and 0 bases from J, with 16 bases between. The germline V gene has CDR1 SGHTA and CDR2 FQGTGA. DNA for the CDR3: TGTGCCAGCAGCTCAAGGAGGGGACAATACTCCTACGAGCAGTACTTC. Protein product: CASSSRRGQYSYEQYF.